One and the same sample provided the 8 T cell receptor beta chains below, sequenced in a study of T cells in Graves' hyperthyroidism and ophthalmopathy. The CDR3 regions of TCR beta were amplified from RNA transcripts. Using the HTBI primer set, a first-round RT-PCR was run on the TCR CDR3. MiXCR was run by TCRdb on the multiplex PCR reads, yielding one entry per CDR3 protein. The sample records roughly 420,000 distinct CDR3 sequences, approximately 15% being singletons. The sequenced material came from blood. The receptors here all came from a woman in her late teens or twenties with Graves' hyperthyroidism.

CDR3 region: CASSHLATGSGTEAFF. The DNA for the CDR3 is TGTGCCAGCAGCCACTTAGCCACAGGGAGCGGCACTGAAGCTTTCTTT. J is TRBJ1-1 and V is TRBV3-1, with a possible D match to TRBD1 (6 bases). Germline CDR1 reads LGHDT; CDR2 reads YNNKEL (reference sequence). CDR3 size: 16 residues. Trimming took 3 bases from V and 4 from J, leaving 18 bases between them.

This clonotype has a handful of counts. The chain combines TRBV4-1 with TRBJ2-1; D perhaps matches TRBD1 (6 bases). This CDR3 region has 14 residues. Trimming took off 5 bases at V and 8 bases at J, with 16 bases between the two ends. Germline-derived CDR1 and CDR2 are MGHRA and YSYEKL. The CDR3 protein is CASSYPGVMYEQFF. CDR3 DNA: TGCGCCAGCAGCTACCCAGGGGTAATGTATGAGCAGTTCTTC.

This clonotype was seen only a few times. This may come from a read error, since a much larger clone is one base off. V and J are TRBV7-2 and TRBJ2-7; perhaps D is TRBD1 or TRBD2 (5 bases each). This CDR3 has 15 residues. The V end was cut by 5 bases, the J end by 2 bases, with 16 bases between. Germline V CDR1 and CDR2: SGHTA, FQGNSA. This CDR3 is CTSSPDSGGAYEQYF. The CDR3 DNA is TGTACCAGCAGCCCCGACTCTGGGGGAGCCTACGAGCAGTACTTC.

In DNA form, the CDR3 reads TGCGCCAGCAGCCAAGTTGTAGCGGAGACCCAGTACTTC. This gives the protein CASSQVVAETQYF. The chain uses TRBV4-3 and TRBJ2-5, with D tentatively TRBD2 (5 bases). Trimming shortened V by 1 base and J by 5 bases, and 8 bases separated the two germline ends. CDR1 LGHNA and CDR2 YSLEER come from the germline V gene. This CDR3 spans 13 amino acids.

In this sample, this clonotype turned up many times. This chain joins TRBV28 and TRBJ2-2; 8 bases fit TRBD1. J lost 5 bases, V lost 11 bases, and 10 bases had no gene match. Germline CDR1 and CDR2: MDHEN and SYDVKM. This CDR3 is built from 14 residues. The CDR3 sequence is CAGKRTGRTGELFF. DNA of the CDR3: TGTGCCGGAAAAAGGACAGGGAGAACCGGGGAGCTGTTTTTT.

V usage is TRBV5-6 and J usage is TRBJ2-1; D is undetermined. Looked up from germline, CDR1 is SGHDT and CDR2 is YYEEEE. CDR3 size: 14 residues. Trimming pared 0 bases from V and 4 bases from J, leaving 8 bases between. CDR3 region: CASSLVGVYNEQFF. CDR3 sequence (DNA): TGTGCCAGCAGCTTGGTCGGTGTATACAATGAGCAGTTCTTC.

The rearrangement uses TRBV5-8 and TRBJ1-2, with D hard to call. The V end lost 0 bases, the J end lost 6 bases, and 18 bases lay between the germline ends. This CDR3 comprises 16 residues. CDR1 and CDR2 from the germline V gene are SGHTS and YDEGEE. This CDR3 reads CASSLAVLRGYHGYTF. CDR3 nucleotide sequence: TGTGCCAGCAGCTTGGCCGTCTTGAGAGGGTACCATGGCTACACCTTC.

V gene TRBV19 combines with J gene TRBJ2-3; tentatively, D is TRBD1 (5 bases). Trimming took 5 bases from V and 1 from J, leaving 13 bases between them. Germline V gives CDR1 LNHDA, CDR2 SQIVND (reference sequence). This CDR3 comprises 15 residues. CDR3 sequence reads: CASSVRVKGTDTQYF. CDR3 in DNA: TGTGCCAGTAGTGTCAGGGTGAAGGGCACAGATACGCAGTATTTT.